What follows is one T cell receptor (beta chain) and its context. Antigen specificity is unknown. This sample is part of a study of shared clonotypes between healthy human individuals. The wider study: CD4 naive and memory got three plates each, CD8 naive two, CD8 memory one. Findings and caveats of the study: Sequencing depth was expected to influence donor clonotype sharing.

Genomic DNA from each subset was divided evenly over several immunoSEQ plates. Only in-frame clones appear in the TCRdb table, and some are missing; sequencing was by immunoSEQ multiplex PCR. The sample includes about 1.5 million clones, approximately 96% of them seen just once. From germline, CDR1 is SGDLS and CDR2 YYNGEE. V shed 9 bases and J shed 4 bases, with 8 bases lying between them. The CDR3 totals 11 residues. This chain connects TRBV9 to TRBJ1-3, with unresolved D. Sequences were obtained from naive CD4+ T cells sorted from blood. Specified subset: CD45RA+ positively selected. This TCR was recovered from a young man in good health. CDR3 residues: CAKKGGNTIYF. CDR3 nucleotides: TGTGCCAAAAAAGGAGGAAACACCATATATTTT.